The source of this T cell receptor beta chain is a study of chemoradiotherapy in HPV16-positive cancers. Study context: Candidate HPV-specific T-cell clones and common TCR motifs came from functional assays in a couple of HPV16-positive patients. Study observations and caveats: During treatment, candidate HPV-specific clones and E7-related motifs expanded in tumor. In HPV16-positive patients, HPV-responsive T-cell expansion tracked better recurrence-free survival.

Clones were sequenced by immunoSEQ multiplex PCR, and TCRdb holds only the in-frame ones, with some missing. The repertoire holds tens of thousands of clones, with roughly 90% as singletons. Notes on this clone: Its antigen is unidentified.

V was pared by 4 bases and J by 8 bases, with 12 bases of the junction left unmatched. Germline CDR1 MDHEN, CDR2 SYDVKM. The CDR3 runs to 16 residues. Repertoires were sampled repeatedly during chemoradiotherapy. The chain uses TRBV28 and TRBJ1-4; 8 positions agree with TRBD1. This specimen was blood, taken from a patient who underwent chemoradiotherapy. The sequence came from a human donor with HPV-associated anogenital cancer. The DNA of the CDR3 is TGTGCCAGCAGTTCACTTGCAGGGGGCGTACGGGAAAAACTGTTTTTT. Protein: CASSSLAGGVREKLFF.